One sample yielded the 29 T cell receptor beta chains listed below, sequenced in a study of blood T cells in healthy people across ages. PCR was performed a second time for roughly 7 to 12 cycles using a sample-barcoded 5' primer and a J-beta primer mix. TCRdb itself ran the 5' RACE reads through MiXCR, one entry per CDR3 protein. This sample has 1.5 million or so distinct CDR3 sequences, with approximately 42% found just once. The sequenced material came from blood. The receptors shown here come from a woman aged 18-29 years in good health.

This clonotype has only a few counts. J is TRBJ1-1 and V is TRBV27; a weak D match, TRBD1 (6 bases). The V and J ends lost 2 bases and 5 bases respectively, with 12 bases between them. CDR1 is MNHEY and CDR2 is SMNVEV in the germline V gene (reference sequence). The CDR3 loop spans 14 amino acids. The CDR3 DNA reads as TGTGCCAGCAGTTTAACACAGGGAGGGACTGAAGCTTTCTTT. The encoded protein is CASSLTQGGTEAFF.

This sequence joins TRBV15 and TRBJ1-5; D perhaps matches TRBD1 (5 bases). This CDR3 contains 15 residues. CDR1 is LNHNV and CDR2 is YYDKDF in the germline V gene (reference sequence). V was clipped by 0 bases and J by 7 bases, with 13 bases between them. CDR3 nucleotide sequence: TGTGCCACCAGCAGAGATCTGGGTGCAGGGCAGCCCCAGCATTTT. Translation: CATSRDLGAGQPQHF.

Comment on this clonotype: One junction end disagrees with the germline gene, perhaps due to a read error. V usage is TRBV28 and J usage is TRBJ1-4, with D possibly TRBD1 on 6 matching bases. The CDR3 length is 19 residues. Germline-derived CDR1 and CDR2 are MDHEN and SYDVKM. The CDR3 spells CASSSFWARTEATNGKLFF. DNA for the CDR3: TGTGCCAGCAGCTCCTTTTGGGCACGGACAGAAGCAACTAATGGAAAACTGTTTTTT.

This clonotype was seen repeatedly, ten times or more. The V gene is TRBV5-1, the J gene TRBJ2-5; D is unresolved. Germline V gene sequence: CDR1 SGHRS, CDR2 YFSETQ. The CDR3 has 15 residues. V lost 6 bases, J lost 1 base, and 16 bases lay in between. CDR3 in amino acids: CASTQAEAFQETQYF. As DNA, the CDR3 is TGCGCCAGCACCCAGGCGGAAGCATTCCAAGAGACCCAGTACTTC.

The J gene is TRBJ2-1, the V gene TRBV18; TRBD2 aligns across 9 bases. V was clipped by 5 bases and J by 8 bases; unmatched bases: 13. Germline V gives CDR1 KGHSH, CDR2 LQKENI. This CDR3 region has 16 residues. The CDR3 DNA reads TGTGCCAGCTCAAGAATAGCGGGGGCCCACGTGGATGAGCAGTTCTTC. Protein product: CASSRIAGAHVDEQFF.

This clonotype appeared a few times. The CDR3 DNA reads as TGTGCCAGCAGTACCTCGGGACAGCCGGGTGGCTACACCTTC. Translating it yields CASSTSGQPGGYTF. V gene TRBV28 combines with J gene TRBJ1-2, with 7 nucleotides matching TRBD1. The CDR3 has 14 residues. The junction had 10 bases not matched to a gene; V was cut back by 5 bases and J by 7 bases. Per germline, CDR1 MDHEN and CDR2 SYDVKM.

The CDR3 DNA sequence: TGTGCCAGCAGCGAGGGGACTCCTCTCACAGATACGCAGTATTTT. Its protein product is CASSEGTPLTDTQYF. This chain links TRBV9 with TRBJ2-3; tentative D call: TRBD2 (6 bases). Germline V gives CDR1 SGDLS, CDR2 YYNGEE. V was shortened by 3 bases and J by 2 bases, with 13 bases between the two germline ends. The CDR3 length is 15 residues.

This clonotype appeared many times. CDR3 region: CASSSPRLAGASGANVLTF. CDR3 nucleotide sequence: TGTGCCAGCAGTTCCCCTCGACTAGCGGGCGCGTCTGGGGCCAACGTCCTGACTTTC. The chain couples TRBV27 to TRBJ2-6, with 10 nucleotides matching TRBD2. CDR1 and CDR2 from the germline V gene are MNHEY and SMNVEV (reference sequence). The CDR3 contains 19 residues. Trimming took 4 bases from V and 1 from J; bases not matched to a gene: 10.

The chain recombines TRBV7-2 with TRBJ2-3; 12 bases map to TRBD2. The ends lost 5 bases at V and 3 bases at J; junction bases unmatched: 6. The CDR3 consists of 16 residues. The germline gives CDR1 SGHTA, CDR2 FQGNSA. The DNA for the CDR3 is TGTGCCAGCAGCCGTTCTAGCGGGGGGGCAACAGATACGCAGTATTTT. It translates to CASSRSSGGATDTQYF.

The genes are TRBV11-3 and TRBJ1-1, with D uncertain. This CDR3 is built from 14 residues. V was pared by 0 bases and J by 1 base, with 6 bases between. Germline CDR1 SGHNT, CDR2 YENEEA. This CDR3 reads CASSLDATNTEAFF. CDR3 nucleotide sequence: TGTGCCAGCAGCTTAGACGCTACGAACACTGAAGCTTTCTTT.

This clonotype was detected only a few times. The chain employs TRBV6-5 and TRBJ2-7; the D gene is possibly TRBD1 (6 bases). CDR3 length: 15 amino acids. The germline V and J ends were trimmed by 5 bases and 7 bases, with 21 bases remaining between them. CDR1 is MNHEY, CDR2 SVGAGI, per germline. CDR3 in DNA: TGTGCCAGCAGTCCGGGACACCGGGTTTACAATGAGCAGTACTTC. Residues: CASSPGHRVYNEQYF.

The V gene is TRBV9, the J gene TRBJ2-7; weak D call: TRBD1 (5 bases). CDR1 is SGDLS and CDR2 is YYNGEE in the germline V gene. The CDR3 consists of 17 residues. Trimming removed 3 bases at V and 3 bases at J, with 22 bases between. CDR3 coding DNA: TGTGCCAGCAGCGCCGGATTTACAGGTCCCGGACGCTACGAGCAGTACTTC. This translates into CASSAGFTGPGRYEQYF.

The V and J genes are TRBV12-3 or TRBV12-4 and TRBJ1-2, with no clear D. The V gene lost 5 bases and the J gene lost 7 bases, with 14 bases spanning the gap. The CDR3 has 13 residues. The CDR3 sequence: CASSPNLGIGYTF. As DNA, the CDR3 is TGTGCCAGCAGTCCCAATTTAGGGATTGGCTACACCTTC.

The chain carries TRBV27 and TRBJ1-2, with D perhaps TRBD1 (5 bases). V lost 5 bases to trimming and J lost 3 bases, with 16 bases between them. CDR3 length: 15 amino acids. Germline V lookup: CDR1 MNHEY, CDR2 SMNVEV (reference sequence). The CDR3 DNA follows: TGTGCCAGCAGTCTGACCTATGCGGGGGACTATGGCTACACCTTC. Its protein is CASSLTYAGDYGYTF.

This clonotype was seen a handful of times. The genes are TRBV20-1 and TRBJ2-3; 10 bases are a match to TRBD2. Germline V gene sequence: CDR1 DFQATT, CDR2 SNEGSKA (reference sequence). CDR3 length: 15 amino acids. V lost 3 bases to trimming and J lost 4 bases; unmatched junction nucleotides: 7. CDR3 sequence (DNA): TGCAGTGCTAGGCGCGCTAGCGGGAGATCAGATACGCAGTATTTT. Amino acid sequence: CSARRASGRSDTQYF.

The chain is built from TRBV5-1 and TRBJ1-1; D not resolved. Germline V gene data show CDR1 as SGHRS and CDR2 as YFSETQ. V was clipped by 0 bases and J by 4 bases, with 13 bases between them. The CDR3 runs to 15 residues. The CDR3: CASSLATGVGTEAFF. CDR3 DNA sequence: TGCGCCAGCAGCTTGGCCACCGGAGTGGGCACTGAAGCTTTCTTT. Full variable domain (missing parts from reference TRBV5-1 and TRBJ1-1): KAGVTQTPRYLIKTRGQQVTLSCSPISGHRSVSWYQQTPGQGLQFLFEYFSETQRNKGNFPGRFSGRQFSNSRSEMNVSTLELGDSALYLCASSLATGVGTEAFFGQGTRLTVV.

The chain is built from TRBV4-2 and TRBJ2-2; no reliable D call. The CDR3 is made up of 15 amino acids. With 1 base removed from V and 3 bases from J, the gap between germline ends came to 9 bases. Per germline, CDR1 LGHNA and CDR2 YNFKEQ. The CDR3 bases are TGTGCCAGCAGCCAAGGTCTTGGGGACACCGGGGAGCTGTTTTTT. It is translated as CASSQGLGDTGELFF.

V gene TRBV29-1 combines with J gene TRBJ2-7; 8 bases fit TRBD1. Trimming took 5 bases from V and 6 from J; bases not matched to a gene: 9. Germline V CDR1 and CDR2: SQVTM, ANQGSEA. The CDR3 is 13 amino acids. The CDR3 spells CSVRRTGSSEQYF. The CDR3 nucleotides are TGCAGCGTTCGACGGACAGGGTCTAGCGAGCAGTACTTC.

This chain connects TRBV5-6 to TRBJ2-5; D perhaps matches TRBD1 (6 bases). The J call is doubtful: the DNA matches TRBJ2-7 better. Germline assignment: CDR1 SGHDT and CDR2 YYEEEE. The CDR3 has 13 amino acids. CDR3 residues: CASSLTGQFEQYF. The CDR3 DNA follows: TGTGCCAGCAGCTTGACAGGGCAATTCGAGCAGTACTTC.

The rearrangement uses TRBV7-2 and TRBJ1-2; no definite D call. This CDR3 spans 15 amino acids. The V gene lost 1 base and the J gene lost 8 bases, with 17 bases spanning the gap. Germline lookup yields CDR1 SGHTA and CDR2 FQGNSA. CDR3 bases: TGTGCCAGCAGCTTAGGAAGCGGGCAGTCGGAGGGCTACACCTTC. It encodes CASSLGSGQSEGYTF. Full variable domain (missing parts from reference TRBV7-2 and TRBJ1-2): GAGVSQSPSNKVTEKGKDVELRCDPISGHTALYWYRQSLGQGLEFLIYFQGNSAPDKSGLPSDRFSAERTGGSVSTLTIQRTQQEDSAVYLCASSLGSGQSEGYTFGSGTRLTVV.

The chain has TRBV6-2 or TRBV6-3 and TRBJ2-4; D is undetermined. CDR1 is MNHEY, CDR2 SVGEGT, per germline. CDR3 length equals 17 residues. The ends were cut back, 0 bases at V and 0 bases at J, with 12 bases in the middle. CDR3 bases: TGTGCCAGCAGTTACTCGAGTCGGCCCCTAGCCAAAAACATTCAGTACTTC. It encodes CASSYSSRPLAKNIQYF.

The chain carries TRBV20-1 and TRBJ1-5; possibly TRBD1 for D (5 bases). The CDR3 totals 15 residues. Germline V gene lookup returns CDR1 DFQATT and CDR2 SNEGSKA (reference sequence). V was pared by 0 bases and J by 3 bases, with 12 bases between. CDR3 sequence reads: CSARDAGRNNQPQHF. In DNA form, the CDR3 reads TGCAGTGCTAGAGATGCAGGGCGGAACAATCAGCCCCAGCATTTT.

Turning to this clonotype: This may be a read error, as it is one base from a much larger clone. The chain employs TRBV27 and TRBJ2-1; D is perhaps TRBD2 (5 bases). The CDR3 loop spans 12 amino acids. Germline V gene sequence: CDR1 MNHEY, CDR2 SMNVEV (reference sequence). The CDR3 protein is CVTQTNYNEQFF. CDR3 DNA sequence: TGTGTCACCCAGACTAACTACAATGAGCAGTTCTTC.

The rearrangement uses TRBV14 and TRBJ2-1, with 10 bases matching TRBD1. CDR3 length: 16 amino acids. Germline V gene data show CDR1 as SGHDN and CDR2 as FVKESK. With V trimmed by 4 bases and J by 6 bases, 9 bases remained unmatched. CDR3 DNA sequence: TGTGCCAGCAGCCGCCGACCGGGACAGGGGACCAATGAGCAGTTCTTC. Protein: CASSRRPGQGTNEQFF.

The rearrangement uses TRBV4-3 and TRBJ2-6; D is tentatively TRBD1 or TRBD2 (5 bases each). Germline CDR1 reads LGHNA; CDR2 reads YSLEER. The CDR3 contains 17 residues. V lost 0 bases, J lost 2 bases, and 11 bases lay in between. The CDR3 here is CASSQDFRGPGANVLTF. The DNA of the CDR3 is TGCGCCAGCAGCCAAGATTTTCGGGGCCCTGGGGCCAACGTCCTGACTTTC.

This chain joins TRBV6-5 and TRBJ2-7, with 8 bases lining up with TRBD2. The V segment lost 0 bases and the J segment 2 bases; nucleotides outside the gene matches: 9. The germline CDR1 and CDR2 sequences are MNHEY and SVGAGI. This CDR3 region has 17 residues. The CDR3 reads CASSYSSRGGSPYEQYF. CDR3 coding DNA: TGTGCCAGCAGTTACTCAAGCCGCGGGGGGTCCCCCTACGAGCAGTACTTC.

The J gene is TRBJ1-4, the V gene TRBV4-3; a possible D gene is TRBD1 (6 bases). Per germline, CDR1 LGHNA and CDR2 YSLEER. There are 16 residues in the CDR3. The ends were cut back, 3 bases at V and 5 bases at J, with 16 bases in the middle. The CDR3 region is CASSQNRDNENEKLFF. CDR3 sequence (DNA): TGCGCCAGCAGCCAGAACCGGGACAACGAAAATGAAAAACTGTTTTTT.

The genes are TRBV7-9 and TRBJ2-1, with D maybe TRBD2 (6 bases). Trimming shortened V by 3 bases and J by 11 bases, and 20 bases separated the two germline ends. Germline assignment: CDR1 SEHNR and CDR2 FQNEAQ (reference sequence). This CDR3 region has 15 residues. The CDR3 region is CASSFSGLNTSQQFF. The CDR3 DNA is TGTGCCAGCAGCTTTAGTGGACTGAATACTAGCCAGCAGTTCTTC.

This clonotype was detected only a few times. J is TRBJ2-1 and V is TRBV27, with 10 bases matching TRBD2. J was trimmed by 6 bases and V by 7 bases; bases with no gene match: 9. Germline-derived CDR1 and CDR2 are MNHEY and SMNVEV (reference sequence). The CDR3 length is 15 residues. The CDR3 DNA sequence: TGTGCCAGCATCTCCCCGGGACTAGCGTCCAATGAGCAGTTCTTC. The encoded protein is CASISPGLASNEQFF.